The clone carrying this TCR beta chain was seen repeatedly, ten times or more. Amplification targeted the TCR beta CDR3 regions, with RNA transcripts as the source material. An opening RT-PCR round employed HTBI primers and preceded a second-round multiplex PCR. MiXCR, applied by TCRdb to the multiplex PCR reads, yields one record per CDR3 protein. The sample includes hundreds of thousands of distinct CDR3 sequences, around 21% of them seen just once. The sample is drawn from a study of Graves' ophthalmopathy and Graves' hyperthyroidism. About the study: Peripheral blood was gathered at first diagnosis, ahead of any treatment whatsoever.

With V trimmed by 0 bases and J by 6 bases, 11 bases remained unmatched. The CDR3 loop spans 17 amino acids. CDR1 is MNHEY and CDR2 is SMNVEV in the germline V gene (reference sequence). The TCR was taken from a woman aged 18-29 years with stable Graves' hyperthyroidism. Material for sequencing was peripheral blood. The chain combines TRBV27 with TRBJ1-5; 7 bases match TRBD1. CDR3 protein: CASSLSAGGGNIQPQHF. As DNA, the CDR3 is TGTGCCAGCAGTTTATCGGCAGGGGGGGGCAACATTCAGCCCCAGCATTTT.